This TCR beta chain was captured in a study of T cells expressing NK-cell markers. The wider study: Serological testing identified seven of the eight sequenced donors as HCMV-seropositive and one as seronegative.

Details on this clonotype: Its antigen is as yet unknown.

TCR beta cDNA was generated via 5'RACE template switching incorporating UMIs. From its re-call of the 5' RACE reads, TCRdb lists each CDR3 protein once, without DNA. This sample's table has fewer than 400,000 distinct CDR3 sequences. Study findings and constraints: For several donors, the dominant NKG2C+ clonotypes made up roughly 1.0-8% of their CD8+ T cells. Leadership of the CD3+CD56-NKG2C+ fraction also belonged to these clonotypes in several donors.

The germline gives CDR1 SGHRS, CDR2 YFSETQ. This CDR3 is built from 15 residues. The origin of this receptor is a man aged 18 to 69 in good health. The chain recombines TRBV5-1 with TRBJ1-1; the TCRdb call, TRBD1, lacks DNA for checking. Sequencing was carried out using blood T cells: a sorted CD56 or NKG2C T cell subset, CD4+ or CD8+ T cells, or bulk PBMC T cells (not recorded which). The chain's CDR3 is CASSFGDRVSPEAFF.